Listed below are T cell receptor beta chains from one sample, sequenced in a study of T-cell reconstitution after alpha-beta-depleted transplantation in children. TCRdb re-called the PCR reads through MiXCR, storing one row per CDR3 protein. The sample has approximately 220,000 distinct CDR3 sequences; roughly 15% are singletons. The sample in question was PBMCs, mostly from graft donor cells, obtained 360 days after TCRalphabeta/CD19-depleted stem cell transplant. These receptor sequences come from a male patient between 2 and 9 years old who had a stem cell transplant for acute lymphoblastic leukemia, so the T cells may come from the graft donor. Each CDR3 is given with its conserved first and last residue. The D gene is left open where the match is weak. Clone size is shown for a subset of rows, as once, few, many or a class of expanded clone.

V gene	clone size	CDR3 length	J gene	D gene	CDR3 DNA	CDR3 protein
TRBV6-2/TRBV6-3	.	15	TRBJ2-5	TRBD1	TGTGCCAGCACCACGGGACAGGATACAAGGGAGACCCAGTACTTC	CASTTGQDTRETQYF
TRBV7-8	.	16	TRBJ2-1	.	TGTGCCAGCAGCTTAGACCCGGCGGGGCCTGCTTATGAGCAGTTCTTC	CASSLDPAGPAYEQFF
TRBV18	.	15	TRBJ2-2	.	TGTGCCAGCTCACCACTAGGAGGAACCACCGGGGAGCTGTTTTTT	CASSPLGGTTGELFF
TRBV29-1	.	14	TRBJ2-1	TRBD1	TGCAGCGTCGAGGGACAGGGATCTTACAATGAGCAGTTCTTC	CSVEGQGSYNEQFF
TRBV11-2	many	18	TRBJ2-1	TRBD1	TGTGCCAGCAGAGGGACAGGGGAGGCGTCTTACCACTACAATGAGCAGTTCTTC	CASRGTGEASYHYNEQFF
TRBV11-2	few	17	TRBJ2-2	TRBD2	TGTGCCAGCAGCTTAGTAGCGGGGGGGCCGATAACCGGGGAGCTGTTTTTT	CASSLVAGGPITGELFF
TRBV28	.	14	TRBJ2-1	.	TGTGCCAGCACCCGGGGGACAAGTAGGAATGAGCAGTTCTTC	CASTRGTSRNEQFF
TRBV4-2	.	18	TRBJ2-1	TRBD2	TGTGCCAGCAGCCAAGATCTCTGGCGGGGGAGCTCCTACAATGAGCAGTTCTTC	CASSQDLWRGSSYNEQFF
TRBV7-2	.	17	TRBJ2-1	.	TGTGCCAGCAGCCCGAGGACAGCCTCCTTTACCTACAATGAGCAGTTCTTC	CASSPRTASFTYNEQFF
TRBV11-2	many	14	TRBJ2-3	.	TGTGCCAGCAGCTTAGGGGCTAGCACAGATACGCAGTATTTT	CASSLGASTDTQYF
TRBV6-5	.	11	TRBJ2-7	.	TGTGCCGCGGCTAGAGGGAACGAGCAGTACTTC	CAAARGNEQYF
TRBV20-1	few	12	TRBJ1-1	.	TGCAGTGCCACGTACGGGAACACTGAAGCTTTCTTT	CSATYGNTEAFF
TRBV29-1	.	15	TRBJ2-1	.	TGCAGCGTTGTGTTCTGGGGGATAAGCAACAATGAGCAGTTCTTC	CSVVFWGISNNEQFF
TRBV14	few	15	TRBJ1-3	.	TGTGCCAGCAGCCATCCTCAGGATTCTGGAAACACCATATATTTT	CASSHPQDSGNTIYF
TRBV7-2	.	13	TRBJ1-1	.	TGTGCCAGCAGTCTGAGGGGAGTGGATGAAGCTTTCTTT	CASSLRGVDEAFF
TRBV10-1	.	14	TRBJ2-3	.	TGCGCCAGCAGACCGGGGCCGGCAACAGATACGCAGTATTTT	CASRPGPATDTQYF
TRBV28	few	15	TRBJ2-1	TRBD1	TGTGCCAGCACCAAGGGGGACAGGGGTCACAATGAGCAGTTCTTC	CASTKGDRGHNEQFF
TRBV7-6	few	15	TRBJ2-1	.	TGTGCCAGCAGCTTAGCGCCGGGACCTGACAATGAGCAGTTCTTC	CASSLAPGPDNEQFF
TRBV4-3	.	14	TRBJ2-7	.	TGCGCCAGCAGCGGACAGCTAGGCGCCTACGAGCAGTACTTC	CASSGQLGAYEQYF
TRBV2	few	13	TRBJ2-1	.	TGTGCCAGCAGTGAAGAGGGGTGGAATGAGCAGTTCTTC	CASSEEGWNEQFF
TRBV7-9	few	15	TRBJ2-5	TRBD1	TGTGCCAGCAGCCGAGGGACAGATCTTTCGGAGACCCAGTACTTC	CASSRGTDLSETQYF
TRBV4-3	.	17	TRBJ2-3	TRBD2	TGCGCCAGCAGCCAAGGACCGGCTAGCGGGAGATCTGATACGCAGTATTTT	CASSQGPASGRSDTQYF
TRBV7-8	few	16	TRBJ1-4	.	TGTGCCAGCAGCTTAAAGGCCGACAGAAGTAATGAAAAACTGTTTTTT	CASSLKADRSNEKLFF
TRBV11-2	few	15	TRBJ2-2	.	TGTGCCAGCAGCTTAGATCTGGGGAGCACCGGGGAGCTGTTTTTT	CASSLDLGSTGELFF
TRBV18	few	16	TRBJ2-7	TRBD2	TGTGCCAGCTCACCATTCAGCGGGGGAAGCTCCTACGAGCAGTACTTC	CASSPFSGGSSYEQYF
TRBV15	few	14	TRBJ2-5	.	TGTGCCACCAGCAGAGATGAGGGCCGCCGGACCCAGTACTTC	CATSRDEGRRTQYF
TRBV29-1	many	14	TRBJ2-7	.	TGCAGCGGTCCCCCGGGACGCCTATCCGTCGAGCAGTACTTC	CSGPPGRLSVEQYF